Below, one TCR beta chain is given with its context. Its antigen remains unknown. There was one heparinised blood draw per donor, averaging approximately 120 mL. Over 95% purity was reached by all sorted populations. This sample is drawn from a study of beta chain features in type 1 diabetes. Germline loops: CDR1 SGHRS, CDR2 YFSETQ. V shed 0 bases and J shed 2 bases, with 3 bases lying between them. This CDR3 region has 14 residues. Sequencing targeted expressed TCRB transcripts, as all isolated RNA had been reverse transcribed. The table came from immunoSEQ multiplex PCR; TCRdb's copy has only in-frame clones and leaves some out. The sample includes roughly 300,000 clones, 8% of them seen just once. Study outcomes and limitations: An over-representation of cells with high TCR expression could result from cDNA sequencing. It was among patients, rather than healthy donors, that naive, central memory and Treg TCRB repertoires appeared more similar.

The clonotype was recovered from a young woman in good health. The rearrangement links TRBV5-1 to TRBJ2-6; D remains unclear. Sample: central memory CD4+ T cells from blood. DNA for the CDR3: TGCGCCAGCAGCTTGGCCCCTGGGGCCAACGTCCTGACTTTC. Protein: CASSLAPGANVLTF.